This T cell receptor (beta chain) stems from a study of blood T cell repertoires in COVID-19. In the original workflow: Reference gene primer amplification yielded estimated nucleated cell counts. Libraries were prepared by immunoSEQ multiplex PCR; TCRdb keeps only in-frame clonotypes and omits some of them. V and J calls and clone size are those listed in that table; D and trimming were worked out from the DNA. The sample has about 150,000 clones, about 86% seen once; the top ten hold around 3.3%. This TCR was sampled from a man between 70 and 80 years old with acute or convalescent COVID-19. The sequenced sample was peripheral blood.

The CDR3 sequence is CASSGQTYEQYF. The CDR3 nucleotides are TGTGCCAGCAGTGGACAGACCTACGAGCAGTACTTC. The chain combines TRBV28 with TRBJ2-7, with D perhaps TRBD1 (6 bases). Germline assignment: CDR1 MDHEN and CDR2 SYDVKM. V lost 5 bases and J lost 2, with 7 bases in between. The CDR3 totals 12 residues.